Given below is one TCR beta chain in context. As yet, its antigen is unknown. This specimen comes from a study of T cell responses to AZD1222 COVID-19 vaccine. General study points: The donor cohort was predominantly white British with a female majority, and clonal diversity may have been underestimated. With two AZD1222 doses given, Spike-specific TCR breadth and depth both rose.

TCRdb's table, derived via immunoSEQ multiplex PCR, lists solely in-frame clones and lacks some. The table records tens of thousands of clones, around 93% of them present only once. The material was peripheral blood, obtained 28 days after the second AZD1222 dose. The sequence was collected from an adult who received the AZD1222 COVID-19 vaccine.

The CDR3 DNA sequence: TGTGCCAGCAGCCCCACCGCAGGGGTCTACTCTGGAAACACCATATATTTT. Amino acids: CASSPTAGVYSGNTIYF. The rearrangement joins TRBV3-1 (or the pseudogene TRBV3-2) to TRBJ1-3; D might be TRBD1 (6 bases). CDR1 and CDR2 (germline): LGHDT, YNNKEL (reference sequence). With 4 bases removed from V and 0 bases from J, the gap between germline ends came to 16 bases. The CDR3 runs to 17 residues.